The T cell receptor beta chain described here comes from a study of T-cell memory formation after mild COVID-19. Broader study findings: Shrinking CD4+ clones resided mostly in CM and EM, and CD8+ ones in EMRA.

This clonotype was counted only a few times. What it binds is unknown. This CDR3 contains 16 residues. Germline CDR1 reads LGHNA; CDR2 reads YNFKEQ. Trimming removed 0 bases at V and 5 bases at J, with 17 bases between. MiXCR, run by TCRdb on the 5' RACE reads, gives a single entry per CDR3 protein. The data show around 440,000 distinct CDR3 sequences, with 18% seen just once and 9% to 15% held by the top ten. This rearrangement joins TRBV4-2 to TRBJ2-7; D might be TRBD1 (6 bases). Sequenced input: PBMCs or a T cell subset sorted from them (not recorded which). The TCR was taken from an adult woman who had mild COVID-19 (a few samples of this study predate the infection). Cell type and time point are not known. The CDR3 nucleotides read TGTGCCAGCAGCCAAGACGAGAGGGGGAGTGTGGACGAGCAGTACTTC. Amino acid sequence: CASSQDERGSVDEQYF.